The rows below give T cell receptor beta chains drawn from one sample of a study of human T cells and chemical hapten exposure. TCRdb re-called the RACE reads through MiXCR, storing one row per CDR3 protein. The sample carries some 81,000 distinct CDR3 sequences, around a tenth recorded once. Sequences were derived from whole blood, sampled in connection with sensitization to the hapten diphenylcyclopropenone (DPC). The receptors stem from a young man with alopecia areata. Some clones in this sample may be carry-over from other donors' samples. Both conserved end residues are part of each CDR3.

CDR3 protein	CDR3 length	J gene	V gene
CASSQGSYQPQHF	13	TRBJ1-5	TRBV3-1
CASSQDFASGGETQYF	16	TRBJ2-5	TRBV3-1
CASSASSHTDTQYF	14	TRBJ2-3	TRBV9
CASTDGGAAEKLFF	14	TRBJ1-4	TRBV6-2/TRBV6-3
CASSLTGGGSGANVLTF	17	TRBJ2-6	TRBV7-3
CSASTGQEPTDTQYF	15	TRBJ2-3	TRBV20-1
CSAPTGGVDQPQHF	14	TRBJ1-5	TRBV20-1
CASSPTDRVGYNEQFF	16	TRBJ2-1	TRBV5-1
CATRQELSGNTIYF	14	TRBJ1-3	TRBV5-4
CASSQGSLMNTEAFF	15	TRBJ1-1	TRBV4-3
CASSHTGQSNQPQHF	15	TRBJ1-5	TRBV9
CASSQLLQGERTGELFF	17	TRBJ2-2	TRBV4-3
CASSLVGKGSPDRDGTQYF	19	TRBJ2-5	TRBV7-9
CASSVPGEQYF	11	TRBJ2-7	TRBV7-9
CASSYSNHPRDRADNYGYTF	20	TRBJ1-2	TRBV6-2/TRBV6-3
CASSFGEEVVYGYTF	15	TRBJ1-2	TRBV28
CASSTTSGGHNEQFF	15	TRBJ2-1	TRBV3-1
CASSPIPWEKLFF	13	TRBJ1-4	TRBV28
CASSQDQAGDTDTQYF	16	TRBJ2-3	TRBV3-1
CASRLDSFQETQYF	14	TRBJ2-5	TRBV5-4